Listed below are T cell receptor beta chains from one sample, sequenced in a study of cytomegalovirus exposure and HLA in healthy donors. Only in-frame clones appear in the TCRdb table, and some are missing; sequencing was by immunoSEQ multiplex PCR. The top ten hold about 0.29% of the sample, which has approximately 270,000 clones, 80% seen once. The source material was PBMCs. These receptors were collected from a girl aged 2-9 years in good health and CMV-seronegative. Both conserved end residues are part of each CDR3. A D gene is named only where the DNA matches it firmly. Size tells how often a clone was seen (once, few, many) or the class of an expanded clone, and some rows leave it out.

j_gene: TRBJ2-7
d_gene: NA
abundance: once
v_gene: TRBV11-2
CDR3aa: CASSSLRDKAFYEQYF
CDR3nt: TGTGCCAGCAGCTCCCTGAGGGACAAGGCCTTCTACGAGCAGTACTTC

j_gene: TRBJ2-2
d_gene: NA
abundance: few
v_gene: TRBV19
CDR3aa: CASSITGSTGELFF
CDR3nt: TGTGCCAGTAGTATAACAGGGAGTACCGGGGAGCTGTTTTTT

j_gene: TRBJ2-7
d_gene: NA
abundance: NA
v_gene: TRBV10-3
CDR3aa: CAISESLSRSYEQYF
CDR3nt: TGTGCCATCAGTGAGTCGTTGAGCCGATCCTACGAGCAGTACTTC

j_gene: TRBJ2-2
d_gene: NA
abundance: few
v_gene: TRBV7-9
CDR3aa: CSSSLGAAGELFF
CDR3nt: TGTTCCAGCAGCTTAGGGGCAGCCGGGGAGCTGTTTTTT

j_gene: TRBJ1-4
d_gene: TRBD1
abundance: NA
v_gene: TRBV12-5
CDR3aa: CASGFMLTSLTGDNEKLFF
CDR3nt: TGTGCTAGTGGTTTCATGCTAACCTCTCTGACAGGGGATAATGAAAAACTGTTTTTT

j_gene: TRBJ1-4
d_gene: NA
abundance: few
v_gene: TRBV10-3
CDR3aa: CAISELRFPTSGAVIGKLFF
CDR3nt: TGTGCCATCAGTGAGCTTCGGTTCCCGACGTCAGGGGCTGTAATCGGAAAACTGTTTTTT

j_gene: TRBJ1-1
d_gene: NA
abundance: NA
v_gene: TRBV5-8
CDR3aa: CASGNDRIGEAFF
CDR3nt: TGTGCCAGCGGGAACGACAGAATCGGCGAAGCTTTCTTT

j_gene: TRBJ2-3
d_gene: NA
abundance: NA
v_gene: TRBV28
CDR3aa: CASRLPSRGDTQYF
CDR3nt: TGTGCCAGCAGACTCCCGTCACGGGGAGATACGCAGTATTTT

j_gene: TRBJ1-6
d_gene: NA
abundance: NA
v_gene: TRBV6-4
CDR3aa: CASSAQQDGNSPLHF
CDR3nt: TGTGCCAGCAGCGCCCAGCAGGATGGGAATTCACCCCTCCACTTT

j_gene: TRBJ2-6
d_gene: NA
abundance: NA
v_gene: TRBV7-3
CDR3aa: CASSLGRGVSGANVLTF
CDR3nt: TGTGCCAGCAGCTTAGGCAGGGGGGTCTCTGGGGCCAACGTCCTGACTTTC

j_gene: TRBJ1-4
d_gene: NA
abundance: NA
v_gene: TRBV5-4
CDR3aa: CASSRAGKLFF
CDR3nt: TGTGCCAGCAGCCGAGCGGGAAAACTGTTTTTT

j_gene: TRBJ1-4
d_gene: NA
abundance: NA
v_gene: TRBV25-1
CDR3aa: CASSDQGSEKLFF
CDR3nt: TGTGCCAGCAGTGACCAGGGCAGTGAAAAACTGTTTTTT

j_gene: TRBJ1-3
d_gene: NA
abundance: NA
v_gene: TRBV4-1
CDR3aa: CASSQVYRGTGNTIYF
CDR3nt: TGCGCCAGCAGCCAAGTGTATAGGGGGACGGGAAACACCATATATTTT

j_gene: TRBJ2-4
d_gene: TRBD1
abundance: NA
v_gene: TRBV28
CDR3aa: CASHGQGPNKNIQYF
CDR3nt: TGTGCCAGCCACGGACAGGGCCCTAACAAAAACATTCAGTACTTC

j_gene: TRBJ2-1
d_gene: NA
abundance: NA
v_gene: TRBV11-2
CDR3aa: CASSLEANEQFF
CDR3nt: TGTGCCAGCAGCCTAGAGGCCAATGAGCAGTTCTTC

j_gene: TRBJ2-1
d_gene: NA
abundance: NA
v_gene: TRBV6-6
CDR3aa: CASSYRRSEQFF
CDR3nt: TGTGCCAGCAGTTACCGTCGGAGTGAGCAGTTCTTC

j_gene: TRBJ2-1
d_gene: NA
abundance: few
v_gene: TRBV7-3
CDR3aa: CASSLTGTPNEQFF
CDR3nt: TGTGCCAGCAGCTTAACCGGGACTCCCAATGAGCAGTTCTTC

j_gene: TRBJ2-7
d_gene: NA
abundance: NA
v_gene: TRBV18
CDR3aa: CASSRLGGEQYF
CDR3nt: TGTGCCAGCTCCCGTTTGGGAGGAGAGCAGTACTTC

j_gene: TRBJ2-7
d_gene: TRBD2
abundance: NA
v_gene: TRBV5-4
CDR3aa: CASSLAPSGISYEQYF
CDR3nt: TGTGCCAGCAGCTTGGCCCCTAGCGGAATCTCCTACGAGCAGTACTTC

j_gene: TRBJ2-7
d_gene: NA
abundance: NA
v_gene: TRBV29-1
CDR3aa: CSVTTRESSYEQYF
CDR3nt: TGCAGCGTTACTACCCGGGAGTCGTCCTACGAGCAGTACTTC

j_gene: TRBJ1-2
d_gene: NA
abundance: NA
v_gene: TRBV28
CDR3aa: CASSLLGGQINYGYTF
CDR3nt: TGTGCCAGCAGTTTATTAGGAGGACAGATCAACTATGGCTACACCTTC

j_gene: TRBJ2-7
d_gene: NA
abundance: NA
v_gene: TRBV29-1
CDR3aa: CSVEVPSYEQYF
CDR3nt: TGCAGCGTTGAAGTCCCTAGCTACGAGCAGTACTTC

j_gene: TRBJ2-1
d_gene: TRBD2
abundance: NA
v_gene: TRBV11-2
CDR3aa: CASSFPTSGSIEQFF
CDR3nt: TGTGCCAGCAGCTTCCCGACTAGCGGGAGCATTGAGCAGTTCTTC

j_gene: TRBJ1-2
d_gene: NA
abundance: NA
v_gene: TRBV27
CDR3aa: CASSPETGYRLGYTF
CDR3nt: TGTGCCAGCAGTCCGGAGACAGGTTATCGTTTGGGCTACACCTTC

j_gene: TRBJ2-1
d_gene: NA
abundance: NA
v_gene: TRBV28
CDR3aa: CASSQTGTRYNEQFF
CDR3nt: TGTGCCAGCAGTCAAACCGGGACTCGATACAATGAGCAGTTCTTC

j_gene: TRBJ1-5
d_gene: NA
abundance: NA
v_gene: TRBV7-6
CDR3aa: CASSNRAGNQPQHF
CDR3nt: TGTGCCAGCAGCAACAGGGCGGGCAATCAGCCCCAGCATTTT

j_gene: TRBJ2-7
d_gene: NA
abundance: NA
v_gene: TRBV7-9
CDR3aa: CASSLLGRGINEQYF
CDR3nt: TGTGCCAGCAGCTTACTAGGGCGCGGGATAAACGAGCAGTACTTC

j_gene: TRBJ1-5
d_gene: TRBD1
abundance: NA
v_gene: TRBV7-9
CDR3aa: CASSFGTADQPQHF
CDR3nt: TGTGCCAGCAGCTTCGGGACAGCAGATCAGCCCCAGCATTTT

j_gene: TRBJ2-7
d_gene: TRBD2
abundance: NA
v_gene: TRBV29-1
CDR3aa: CSVLRLAGGLYEQYF
CDR3nt: TGCAGCGTGCTCAGACTAGCGGGGGGCCTCTACGAGCAGTACTTC

j_gene: TRBJ1-2
d_gene: TRBD1
abundance: NA
v_gene: TRBV29-1
CDR3aa: CSVSSRQGPNYGYTF
CDR3nt: TGCAGCGTTTCGAGCCGACAGGGACCCAACTATGGCTACACCTTC

j_gene: TRBJ1-1
d_gene: NA
abundance: NA
v_gene: TRBV6-5
CDR3aa: CASSLGQGKIFTEAFF
CDR3nt: TGTGCCAGCAGTTTGGGGCAGGGTAAGATATTCACTGAAGCTTTCTTT

j_gene: TRBJ2-1
d_gene: NA
abundance: NA
v_gene: TRBV6-6
CDR3aa: CASSLILAGGNEQFF
CDR3nt: TGTGCCAGCTCATTAATCCTAGCCGGTGGGAATGAGCAGTTCTTC

j_gene: TRBJ1-2
d_gene: TRBD1
abundance: once
v_gene: TRBV4-1
CDR3aa: CASSHRLGTAYGYTF
CDR3nt: TGCGCCAGCAGCCACAGACTCGGGACAGCCTATGGCTACACCTTC

j_gene: TRBJ1-5
d_gene: TRBD1
abundance: once
v_gene: TRBV6-1
CDR3aa: CASSSDRFNQPQHF
CDR3nt: TGTGCCAGCAGCTCGGACAGGTTCAATCAGCCCCAGCATTTT

j_gene: TRBJ2-4
d_gene: TRBD2
abundance: NA
v_gene: TRBV10-3
CDR3aa: CAISDQRGYKNIQYF
CDR3nt: TGTGCCATCAGTGACCAGCGGGGCTACAAAAACATTCAGTACTTC

j_gene: TRBJ2-3
d_gene: NA
abundance: once
v_gene: TRBV28
CDR3aa: CASSSAGKTTDTQYF
CDR3nt: TGTGCCAGCAGTTCAGCAGGAAAGACCACAGATACGCAGTATTTT

j_gene: TRBJ1-1
d_gene: TRBD1
abundance: few
v_gene: TRBV5-1
CDR3aa: CASSDLTGGNTEAFF
CDR3nt: TGCGCCAGCAGCGATCTGACAGGGGGCAACACTGAAGCTTTCTTT

j_gene: TRBJ2-1
d_gene: TRBD2
abundance: once
v_gene: TRBV27
CDR3aa: CASSWSAGGYNEQFF
CDR3nt: TGTGCCAGCAGTTGGTCAGCGGGAGGGTACAATGAGCAGTTCTTC

j_gene: TRBJ2-7
d_gene: TRBD1
abundance: NA
v_gene: TRBV28
CDR3aa: CASSTGARSSYEQYF
CDR3nt: TGTGCCAGCTCTACAGGGGCGAGGAGCTCCTACGAGCAGTACTTC

j_gene: TRBJ1-1
d_gene: TRBD1
abundance: once
v_gene: TRBV28
CDR3aa: CASSQTGGGTEAFF
CDR3nt: TGTGCCAGCAGTCAGACAGGGGGCGGGACTGAAGCTTTCTTT

j_gene: TRBJ1-2
d_gene: NA
abundance: few
v_gene: TRBV5-1
CDR3aa: CASAHVNYGYTF
CDR3nt: TGCGCCAGCGCGCACGTTAACTATGGCTACACCTTC

j_gene: TRBJ1-1
d_gene: TRBD1
abundance: once
v_gene: TRBV27
CDR3aa: CASSQGGDREAFF
CDR3nt: TGTGCCAGCAGTCAGGGGGGGGACAGGGAAGCTTTCTTT

j_gene: TRBJ2-5
d_gene: NA
abundance: NA
v_gene: TRBV7-9
CDR3aa: CASSLAGDREAEETQYF
CDR3nt: TGTGCCAGCAGCTTAGCAGGCGACAGGGAGGCTGAAGAGACCCAGTACTTC

j_gene: TRBJ2-4
d_gene: TRBD1
abundance: few
v_gene: TRBV7-9
CDR3aa: CASSQGQGSDIQYF
CDR3nt: TGTGCCAGCAGCCAGGGACAGGGGAGTGACATTCAGTACTTC

j_gene: TRBJ1-5
d_gene: TRBD1
abundance: NA
v_gene: TRBV4-1
CDR3aa: CASSHPANRGRSNQPQHF
CDR3nt: TGCGCCAGCAGCCACCCTGCCAACAGGGGAAGGAGCAATCAGCCCCAGCATTTT

j_gene: TRBJ2-3
d_gene: TRBD2
abundance: NA
v_gene: TRBV5-1
CDR3aa: CASSFTSGSTDTQYF
CDR3nt: TGCGCCAGCAGCTTCACTAGCGGGTCCACAGATACGCAGTATTTT

j_gene: TRBJ2-3
d_gene: NA
abundance: NA
v_gene: TRBV30
CDR3aa: CAWKRESSTDTQYF
CDR3nt: TGTGCCTGGAAACGGGAGTCGAGCACAGATACGCAGTATTTT

j_gene: TRBJ1-4
d_gene: TRBD1
abundance: NA
v_gene: TRBV7-6
CDR3aa: CASSLGTGLFEKLFF
CDR3nt: TGTGCCAGCAGCTTGGGGACAGGGTTGTTTGAAAAACTGTTTTTT

j_gene: TRBJ1-2
d_gene: TRBD1
abundance: NA
v_gene: TRBV27
CDR3aa: CARRQGVSYGYTF
CDR3nt: TGTGCCAGGAGACAGGGAGTTAGCTATGGCTACACCTTC

j_gene: TRBJ1-1
d_gene: NA
abundance: NA
v_gene: TRBV19
CDR3aa: CASIGGGTEAFF
CDR3nt: TGTGCCAGTATCGGCGGGGGCACTGAAGCTTTCTTT

j_gene: TRBJ2-5
d_gene: TRBD2
abundance: few
v_gene: TRBV5-1
CDR3aa: CASSLAAGEWETQYF
CDR3nt: TGCGCCAGCAGCTTGGCAGCGGGGGAATGGGAGACCCAGTACTTC

j_gene: TRBJ2-4
d_gene: TRBD1
abundance: NA
v_gene: TRBV27
CDR3aa: CASRDRIKKNIQYF
CDR3nt: TGTGCCAGCCGGGACAGGATTAAAAAAAACATTCAGTACTTC

j_gene: TRBJ2-1
d_gene: NA
abundance: NA
v_gene: TRBV27
CDR3aa: CASSFTASSYNEQFF
CDR3nt: TGTGCCAGCAGTTTCACCGCTAGCTCCTACAATGAGCAGTTCTTC

j_gene: TRBJ2-7
d_gene: TRBD1
abundance: NA
v_gene: TRBV27
CDR3aa: CASSLLGTGGTYEQYF
CDR3nt: TGTGCCAGCAGTTTGCTCGGGACAGGGGGGACCTACGAGCAGTACTTC

j_gene: TRBJ2-3
d_gene: TRBD2
abundance: NA
v_gene: TRBV11-1
CDR3aa: CASSQRRRRGVGDTQYF
CDR3nt: TGTGCCAGCAGCCAACGCCGACGGCGGGGGGTGGGAGATACGCAGTATTTT

j_gene: TRBJ1-1
d_gene: NA
abundance: NA
v_gene: TRBV27
CDR3aa: CASSLGRPDTEAFF
CDR3nt: TGTGCCAGCAGTTTAGGCAGGCCTGACACTGAAGCTTTCTTT

j_gene: TRBJ2-2
d_gene: NA
abundance: NA
v_gene: TRBV28
CDR3aa: CASSPREATGELFF
CDR3nt: TGTGCCAGCAGTCCCCGAGAGGCCACCGGGGAGCTGTTTTTT

j_gene: TRBJ1-2
d_gene: NA
abundance: NA
v_gene: TRBV2
CDR3aa: CASRVDWTDYGYTF
CDR3nt: TGTGCCAGCAGAGTAGACTGGACAGACTATGGCTACACCTTC

j_gene: TRBJ2-1
d_gene: TRBD1
abundance: NA
v_gene: TRBV6-1
CDR3aa: CASSGGGTGGPFRYNEQFF
CDR3nt: TGTGCCAGCAGTGGGGGAGGAACAGGGGGACCTTTTAGGTACAATGAGCAGTTCTTC

j_gene: TRBJ2-3
d_gene: TRBD2
abundance: NA
v_gene: TRBV27
CDR3aa: CASSLRTSGVPSTDTQYF
CDR3nt: TGTGCCAGCAGTTTAAGGACTAGCGGGGTTCCTAGCACAGATACGCAGTATTTT